This T cell receptor (beta chain) derives from a study of T-cell reconstitution after alpha-beta-depleted transplantation in children. The CDR3 extends over 19 amino acids. V lost 5 bases to trimming and J lost 2 bases; unmatched junction nucleotides: 10. The V gene's germline CDR1 is SGHVS and CDR2 FNYEAQ. Study results and caveats: At around two months after transplant, the alpha-beta T cells were reportedly derived from several hundred expanded clones that came from non-depleted graft cells. From newly produced T cells came most of the T-cell counts and diversity one year after transplant.

Concerning this clonotype: Its antigen is undetermined.

As it was prepared, the TCRbeta library received unique molecular identifiers. TCRdb re-analysed the PCR reads in MiXCR, keeping a single row per CDR3 protein. This sample has about 250,000 distinct CDR3 sequences, with roughly a quarter found just once. Sequenced material: PBMCs, mostly from graft donor cells, taken 360 days after TCRalphabeta/CD19-depleted stem cell transplant. The receptor was derived from a female patient between 2 and 15 years old who had a stem cell transplant for congenital amegakaryocytic thrombocytopenia, so the T cells may come from the graft donor. The rearrangement uses TRBV7-6 and TRBJ2-2; 14 bases fit TRBD2. The CDR3 DNA follows: TGTGCCAGCAGCGAGACTAGCGGGAGGGCCCGATATAACACCGGGGAGCTGTTTTTT. Protein sequence: CASSETSGRARYNTGELFF.